The 17 T cell receptor beta chains given below trace back to one sample, sequenced in a study of regulatory T cells in long-lasting Graves disease. Construction of TCR beta libraries relied on iRepertoire HTBI primers and on Arm-PCR targeting CDR3 regions. TCRdb independently ran MiXCR on the multiplex PCR reads; one entry per CDR3 protein. Of around 500,000 distinct CDR3 sequences in the sample, about 12% were seen once. The time point denotes: newly diagnosed GD, antithyroid drugs for less than 3 months. PBMC-extracted RNA yielded the TCR library. The same data also contributed to another study, on T cells in Graves' hyperthyroidism and ophthalmopathy.

Specimen: peripheral blood mononuclear cells (PBMCs), collected at new diagnosis, from a patient treated with antithyroid drugs. The receptors originated from a woman in her 30s with Graves disease.

This rearrangement joins TRBV29-1 to TRBJ2-3; D is possibly TRBD2 (5 bases). CDR3 length: 13 residues. Germline V gene data show CDR1 as SQVTM and CDR2 as ANQGSEA. With 4 bases removed from V and 2 bases from J, the gap between germline ends came to 10 bases. CDR3 sequence reads: CSVVGRVTDTQYF. CDR3 DNA sequence: TGCAGCGTTGTAGGGCGGGTCACAGATACGCAGTATTTT.

This clonotype was picked up a small number of times. The chain employs TRBV13 and TRBJ2-1; D gene uncertain. V gave up 6 bases and J gave up 5 bases, with 23 bases separating them. Germline V gene sequence: CDR1 PRHDT, CDR2 FYEKMQ (reference sequence). The CDR3 contains 17 residues. The CDR3 DNA reads TGTGCCAGCAGGAACATAGGGCCCCGGTATGGGGACAATGAGCAGTTCTTC. Its translation: CASRNIGPRYGDNEQFF.

This clonotype occurred many times. V is TRBV5-8 and J is TRBJ2-1, with 8 nucleotides matching TRBD1. V trimming: 4 bases; J trimming: 2 bases; junction bases outside the gene matches: 5. The CDR3 is 15 amino acids. Germline CDR1 and CDR2: SGHTS and YDEGEE. The CDR3 sequence: CASSPNRGAYNEQFF. CDR3 sequence (DNA): TGTGCCAGCAGCCCAAACAGGGGGGCCTACAATGAGCAGTTCTTC.

The V gene is TRBV19, the J gene TRBJ1-6, with 9 bases lining up with TRBD1. Germline CDR1 and CDR2: LNHDA and SQIVND (reference sequence). The CDR3 length is 16 residues. V shed 5 bases, J shed 7 bases, and the junction held 9 bases outside the gene matches. The CDR3 DNA sequence: TGTGCCAGTAGTCCAGTAACAGGGGGCTGGAATTCACCCCTCCACTTT. Protein sequence: CASSPVTGGWNSPLHF.

This clonotype was detected many times. The rearrangement links TRBV7-8 to TRBJ1-1; maybe TRBD1 (5 bases). Trimming cost V 4 bases and J 1 base, with 13 bases left between them. Germline V gives CDR1 SGHVS, CDR2 FQNEAQ. There are 15 residues in the CDR3. CDR3 sequence reads: CASSWEGRPNTEAFF. CDR3 in DNA: TGTGCCAGCAGCTGGGAGGGACGGCCGAACACTGAAGCTTTCTTT.

This clonotype was observed a handful of times. A far larger clone is one base from this, pointing to a likely read error. The genes are TRBV12-3 or TRBV12-4 and TRBJ2-4; possibly TRBD2 for D (6 bases). This CDR3 region has 18 residues. The CDR3 region is CASSPRRVALPRGYGCTF. The CDR3 DNA reads TGTGCCAGCAGTCCCCGGAGGGTCGCTCTCCCAAGGGGCTATGGCTGCACCTTC.

Comment on this clonotype: This may be a read error, as it is one base from a much larger clone. The J gene is TRBJ1-5, the V gene TRBV28; possible D gene TRBD1, 5 bases. Per germline, CDR1 MDHEN and CDR2 SYDVKM. The CDR3 runs to 15 residues. The germline V and J ends were trimmed by 5 bases and 0 bases, with 11 bases remaining between them. CDR3 amino acids: CASSRDVYSNQPQHF. DNA for the CDR3: TGTGCCAGCAGTCGGGACGTTTATAGCAATCAGCCCCAGCATTTT.

This clonotype was found many times. The V and J genes are TRBV5-1 and TRBJ2-1, with TRBD2 identical over 10 bases. With V trimmed by 7 bases and J by 6 bases, 10 bases remained unmatched. The CDR3 has 15 amino acids. CDR1 is SGHRS, CDR2 YFSETQ, per germline. The CDR3 DNA is TGCGCCAGCTCGGAGCGGGAGGGCCTAGGCAATGAGCAGTTCTTC. As protein: CASSEREGLGNEQFF. Combining the CDR3 with reference TRBV5-1 and TRBJ2-1 gives the whole variable domain KAGVTQTPRYLIKTRGQQVTLSCSPISGHRSVSWYQQTPGQGLQFLFEYFSETQRNKGNFPGRFSGRQFSNSRSEMNVSTLELGDSALYLCASSEREGLGNEQFFGPGTRLTVL.

This clonotype has more than one count but fewer than ten. The chain employs TRBV4-1 and TRBJ1-1; no reliable D call. The CDR3 consists of 14 residues. Germline V CDR1 and CDR2: MGHRA, YSYEKL. V was clipped by 2 bases and J by 8 bases, with 15 bases between them. DNA of the CDR3: TGCGCCAGCAGCCAAACGCAGGCCCCCGGGGAAGCTTTCTTT. Translation: CASSQTQAPGEAFF.

This clonotype was counted at least ten times. The CDR3 coding sequence is TGTGCCAGCAGTTACTACAGGCAGCTCGGATATAATTCACCCCTCCACTTT. As protein: CASSYYRQLGYNSPLHF. The chain combines TRBV6-7 with TRBJ1-6, with D possibly matching TRBD1 (5 bases). TRBV6-7 is designated an ORF whose function remains uncertain. This CDR3 comprises 17 residues. The ends were cut back, 1 base at V and 4 bases at J, with 14 bases in the middle.

This clonotype was observed at least ten times. This chain connects TRBV30 to TRBJ1-1, with D possibly matching TRBD1 (5 bases). The V gene's germline CDR1 is GTSNPN and CDR2 SVGIG (reference sequence). The CDR3 sequence is 11 residues long. With 5 bases removed from V and 5 bases from J, the gap between germline ends came to 9 bases. The CDR3 nucleotides are TGTGCCTGGCAGGGTAGAACTGAAGCTTTCTTT. The encoded protein is CAWQGRTEAFF.

The CDR3 nucleotides read TGTGCCAGCAGTTTTATCGGTGGGCATGAGCAGTTCTTC. This encodes CASSFIGGHEQFF. J is TRBJ2-1 and V is TRBV12-3 or TRBV12-4; D ambiguous. This CDR3 comprises 13 residues. Trimming cost V 3 bases and J 8 bases, with 11 bases left between them.

A word on this clonotype: A far larger clone is only one base removed, so a read error is likely. This rearrangement joins TRBV5-5 to TRBJ2-3, with 7 bases aligning to TRBD1. The J call may be faulty, since TRBJ1-1 better matches the DNA end. Germline V gene sequence: CDR1 SGHKS, CDR2 YYEKEE (reference sequence). This CDR3 contains 15 residues. The CDR3 here is CASSLNRGQNTEAFF. The CDR3 nucleotides are TGTGCCAGCAGCTTGAACAGGGGTCAGAACACTGAAGCTTTCTTT.

This clonotype was counted ten times or more. The J gene is TRBJ2-7, the V gene TRBV20-1, with 9 bases that match TRBD1. The CDR3 loop spans 15 amino acids. The germline gives CDR1 DFQATT, CDR2 SNEGSKA (reference sequence). V was pared by 3 bases and J by 1 base, with 7 bases of the junction left unmatched. CDR3 region: CSARWGQGTSYEQYF. The CDR3 nucleotides read TGCAGTGCTAGGTGGGGACAGGGAACGTCCTACGAGCAGTACTTC.

This clonotype was seen many times. The chain combines TRBV15 with TRBJ2-3; 7 positions agree with TRBD1. This CDR3 contains 15 residues. The germline CDR1 and CDR2 sequences are LNHNV and YYDKDF (reference sequence). Trimming at V came to 0 bases and at J to 2 bases, leaving 2 bases not matched to a gene. DNA of the CDR3: TGTGCCACCAGCAGAGAACAGGGGAACACAGATACGCAGTATTTT. Translated, it gives CATSREQGNTDTQYF.

The V call is TRBV2, the J call TRBJ1-1, with no clear D. CDR1 and CDR2 from the germline V gene are SNHLY and FYNNEI. The CDR3 consists of 12 residues. V dropped 7 bases and J dropped 2 bases, with 8 bases sitting between them. The CDR3 sequence: CASIQDNTEAFF. The CDR3 coding sequence is TGTGCCAGCATTCAAGATAACACTGAAGCTTTCTTT.

This clonotype showed up many times. The chain couples TRBV6-1 to TRBJ1-1; D perhaps matches TRBD1 (6 bases). The germline V gene has CDR1 MNHNS and CDR2 SASEGT. The germline V and J ends were trimmed by 7 bases and 4 bases, with 13 bases remaining between them. There are 13 residues in the CDR3. The CDR3 loop reads CASKYREVTEAFF. The CDR3 bases are TGTGCCAGCAAATACAGGGAAGTCACTGAAGCTTTCTTT.